This T cell receptor beta chain was recorded in a study of T cell clones after liver transplantation. Study summary: Samples came pre-transplant, pre-randomization before withdrawal, and post-randomization after withdrawal ended.

Libraries were prepared by immunoSEQ multiplex PCR; TCRdb keeps only in-frame clonotypes and omits some of them. In the table there are roughly 62,000 clones, around 70% of which are singletons. Whole-study findings and limits: In a couple of subjects, few donor cells limited the measurable donor-reactive repertoire. Graft donor-reactive T cells possibly entered the graft instead of undergoing deletion.

Germline CDR1 GTSNPN, CDR2 SVGIG (reference sequence). V lost 4 bases, J lost 0 bases, and 9 bases lay in between. The CDR3 spans 14 residues. Regarding this clone: Its antigen is unidentified.

The sample was CD4+ T cells from blood, taken at the roughly 15-month timepoint. The chain carries TRBV30 and TRBJ2-2, with D possibly TRBD2 on 5 matching bases. This receptor was identified in a human patient who received a liver transplant. The graft donor may be the source of some T cells. The CDR3 protein is CAWMRAANTGELFF. The CDR3 nucleotides read TGTGCCTGGATGCGGGCCGCGAACACCGGGGAGCTGTTTTTT. Full variable domain (outside the CDR3, taken from reference TRBV30 and TRBJ2-2): SQTIHQWPATLVQPVGSPLSLECTVEGTSNPNLYWYRQAAGRGLQLLFYSVGIGQISSEVPQNLSASRPQDRQFILSSKKLLLSDSGFYLCAWMRAANTGELFFGEGSRLTVL.